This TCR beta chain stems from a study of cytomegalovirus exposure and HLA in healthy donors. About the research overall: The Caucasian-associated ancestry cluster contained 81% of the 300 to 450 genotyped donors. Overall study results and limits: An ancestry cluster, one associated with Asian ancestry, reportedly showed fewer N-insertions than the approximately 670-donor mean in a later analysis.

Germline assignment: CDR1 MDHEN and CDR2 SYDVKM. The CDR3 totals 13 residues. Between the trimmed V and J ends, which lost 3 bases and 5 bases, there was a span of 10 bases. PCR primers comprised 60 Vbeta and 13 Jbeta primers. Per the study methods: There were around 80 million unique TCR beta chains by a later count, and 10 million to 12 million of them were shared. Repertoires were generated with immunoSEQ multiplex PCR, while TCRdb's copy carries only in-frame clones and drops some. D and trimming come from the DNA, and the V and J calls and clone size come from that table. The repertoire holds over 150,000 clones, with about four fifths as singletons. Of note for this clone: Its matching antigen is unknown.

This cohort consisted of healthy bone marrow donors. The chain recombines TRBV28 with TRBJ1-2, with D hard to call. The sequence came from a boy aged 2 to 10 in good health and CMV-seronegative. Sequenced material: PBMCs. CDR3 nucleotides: TGTGCCAGCAGTTTGAGGGCTTGGTATGGCTACACCTTC. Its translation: CASSLRAWYGYTF.